The 5 T cell receptor beta chains presented below share a single source sample, sequenced in a study of blood T cell repertoires in COVID-19. TCRdb's copy holds only in-frame clones and misses some; the assay was immunoSEQ multiplex PCR. The data contain about 500,000 clones, approximately 86% of them singletons. The specimen was PBMCs or T cells enriched from blood (not recorded which). The receptors were gathered from a woman aged 18-35 years who had recovered from COVID-19.

The gene calls are TRBV25-1 and TRBJ2-3; no clear D. This CDR3 region has 15 residues. The V gene's germline CDR1 is MGHDK and CDR2 SYGVNS. Trimming shortened V by 1 base and J by 3 bases, and 11 bases separated the two germline ends. CDR3 sequence reads: CASSEFGARTDTQYF. DNA of the CDR3: TGTGCCAGCAGTGAATTTGGTGCGAGGACAGATACGCAGTATTTT.

This clone was counted a single time. The rearrangement joins TRBV7-7 to TRBJ2-1, with 16 bases that match TRBD2. Germline V CDR1 and CDR2: SSHAT, FNYEAQ (reference sequence). After removal of 5 bases from V and 6 bases from J, the junction contained 4 bases not matched to a gene. The CDR3 has 16 residues. DNA of the CDR3: TGTGCCAGCAGCCCGGGACTAGCGGGGGGGCTCAATGAGCAGTTCTTC. It codes for CASSPGLAGGLNEQFF.

The chain carries TRBV29-1 and TRBJ2-7; TRBD2 matches 10 bases. The CDR3 length is 14 residues. Germline V gives CDR1 SQVTM, CDR2 ANQGSEA. Trimming took 4 bases from V and 3 from J; bases not matched to a gene: 6. CDR3 DNA sequence: TGCAGCGTTGGTAGCGGGGGGTCGAACTACGAGCAGTACTTC. Translating gives CSVGSGGSNYEQYF.

The gene calls are TRBV7-8 and TRBJ1-1; 8 nucleotides line up with TRBD1. CDR1 and CDR2 (germline): SGHVS, FQNEAQ. The CDR3 sequence is 19 residues long. Germline trimming cut 1 base from V and 1 base from J; bases unmatched to any gene: 14. In DNA form, the CDR3 reads TGTGCCAGCAGCTTAGAGGGACAGGACCACCCGCGTTCGAACACTGAAGCTTTCTTT. Its translation: CASSLEGQDHPRSNTEAFF.

The rearrangement links TRBV25-1 to TRBJ1-2, with 10 bases lining up with TRBD1. Trimming took 2 bases from V and 3 from J; bases not matched to a gene: 6. CDR1 is MGHDK and CDR2 is SYGVNS in the germline V gene. This CDR3 region has 16 residues. The CDR3 region has the DNA TGTGCCAGCAGTGAAGAAGGGACAGGGGAGTACTATGGCTACACCTTC. Translation gives CASSEEGTGEYYGYTF.